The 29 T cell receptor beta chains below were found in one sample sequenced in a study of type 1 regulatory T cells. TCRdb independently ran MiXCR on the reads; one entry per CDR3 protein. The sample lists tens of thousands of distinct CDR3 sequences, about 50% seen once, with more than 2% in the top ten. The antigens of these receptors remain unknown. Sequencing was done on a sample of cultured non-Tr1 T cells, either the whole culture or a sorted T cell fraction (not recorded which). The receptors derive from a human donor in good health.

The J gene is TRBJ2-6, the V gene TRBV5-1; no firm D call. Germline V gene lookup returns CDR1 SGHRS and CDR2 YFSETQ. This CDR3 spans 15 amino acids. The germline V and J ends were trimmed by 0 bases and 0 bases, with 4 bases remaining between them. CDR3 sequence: CASSLGHSGANVLTF. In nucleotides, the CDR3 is TGCGCCAGCAGCTTGGGACACTCTGGGGCCAACGTCCTGACTTTC.

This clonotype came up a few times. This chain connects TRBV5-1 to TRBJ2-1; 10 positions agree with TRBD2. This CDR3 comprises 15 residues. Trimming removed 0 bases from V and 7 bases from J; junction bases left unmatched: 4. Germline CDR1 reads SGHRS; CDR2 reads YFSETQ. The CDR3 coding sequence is TGCGCCAGCAGCTTGGCAGCGGGGGGGGGTAATGAGCAGTTCTTC. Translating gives CASSLAAGGGNEQFF.

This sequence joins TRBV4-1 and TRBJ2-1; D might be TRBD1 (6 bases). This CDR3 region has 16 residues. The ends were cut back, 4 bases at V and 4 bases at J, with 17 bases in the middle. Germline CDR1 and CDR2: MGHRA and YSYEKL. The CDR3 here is CASSPITQGLYNEQFF. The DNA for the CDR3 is TGCGCCAGCAGCCCTATCACACAGGGATTGTACAATGAGCAGTTCTTC.

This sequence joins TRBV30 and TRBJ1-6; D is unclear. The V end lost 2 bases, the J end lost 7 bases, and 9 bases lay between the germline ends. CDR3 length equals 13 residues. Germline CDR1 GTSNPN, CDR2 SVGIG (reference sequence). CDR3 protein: CAWSRNPNSPLHF. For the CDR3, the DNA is TGTGCCTGGAGTCGGAACCCAAATTCACCCCTCCACTTT.

CDR3 region: CASSLTPMWGETQYF. CDR3 nucleotide sequence: TGTGCCAGCAGCTTAACCCCAATGTGGGGGGAGACCCAGTACTTC. The chain uses TRBV11-1 and TRBJ2-5; D assignment may be TRBD1 or TRBD2 (5 bases each). The germline V and J ends were trimmed by 2 bases and 5 bases, with 15 bases remaining between them. Germline CDR1 SGHAT, CDR2 FQDESV (reference sequence). The CDR3 runs to 15 residues.

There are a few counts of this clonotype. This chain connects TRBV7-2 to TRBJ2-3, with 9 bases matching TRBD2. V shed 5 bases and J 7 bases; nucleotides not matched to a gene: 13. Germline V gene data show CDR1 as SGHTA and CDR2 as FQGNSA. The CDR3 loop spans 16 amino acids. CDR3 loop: CASSPLGRGGTYTQYF. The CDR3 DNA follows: TGTGCCAGCAGCCCTCTAGGGCGGGGGGGCACGTATACGCAGTATTTT.

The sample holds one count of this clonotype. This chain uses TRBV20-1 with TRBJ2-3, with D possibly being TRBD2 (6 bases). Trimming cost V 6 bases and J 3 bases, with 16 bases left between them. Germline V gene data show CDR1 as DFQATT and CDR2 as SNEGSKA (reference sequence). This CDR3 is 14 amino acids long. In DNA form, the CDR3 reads TGCAGTGCCACCCGCAGACTAGGAACAGATACGCAGTATTTT. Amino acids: CSATRRLGTDTQYF.

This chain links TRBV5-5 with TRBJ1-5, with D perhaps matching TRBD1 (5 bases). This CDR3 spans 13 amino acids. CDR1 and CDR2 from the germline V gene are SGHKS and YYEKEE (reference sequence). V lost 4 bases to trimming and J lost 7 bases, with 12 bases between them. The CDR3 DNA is TGTGCCAGCAGCGCAGAGGCAGGGCAGCCCCAGCATTTT. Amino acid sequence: CASSAEAGQPQHF. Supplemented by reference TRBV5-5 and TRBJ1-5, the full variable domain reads DAGVTQSPTHLIKTRGQQVTLRCSPISGHKSVSWYQQVLGQGPQFIFQYYEKEERGRGNFPDRFSARQFPNYSSELNVNALLLGDSALYLCASSAEAGQPQHFGDGTRLSIL.

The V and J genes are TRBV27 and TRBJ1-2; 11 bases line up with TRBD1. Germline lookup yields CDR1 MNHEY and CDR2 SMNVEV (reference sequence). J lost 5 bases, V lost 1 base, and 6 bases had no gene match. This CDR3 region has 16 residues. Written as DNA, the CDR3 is TGTGCCAGCAGTTTATTGGACAGGGGGCGACGTTATGGCTACACCTTC. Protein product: CASSLLDRGRRYGYTF.

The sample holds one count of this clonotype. In DNA form, the CDR3 reads TGTGCCAGCAGCGGAGCGGGACGGTACAATGAGCAGTTCTTC. Its translation: CASSGAGRYNEQFF. The genes are TRBV7-2 and TRBJ2-1; 7 bases map to TRBD2. The length of the CDR3 is 14 residues. The V gene's germline CDR1 is SGHTA and CDR2 FQGNSA. Trimming at V came to 5 bases and at J to 4 bases, leaving 5 bases not matched to a gene.

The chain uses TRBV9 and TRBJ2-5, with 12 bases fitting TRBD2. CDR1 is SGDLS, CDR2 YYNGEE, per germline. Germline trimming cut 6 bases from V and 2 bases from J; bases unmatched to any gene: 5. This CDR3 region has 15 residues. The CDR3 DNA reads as TGTGCCAGCACCCTAGCGGGGGGGGCACAAGAGACCCAGTACTTC. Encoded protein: CASTLAGGAQETQYF.

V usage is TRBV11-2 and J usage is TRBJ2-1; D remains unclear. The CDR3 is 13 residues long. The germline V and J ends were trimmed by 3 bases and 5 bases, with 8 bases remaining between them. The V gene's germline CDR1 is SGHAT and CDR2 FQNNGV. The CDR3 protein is CASSFGLDNEQFF. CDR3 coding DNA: TGTGCCAGCAGCTTCGGGCTCGACAATGAGCAGTTCTTC. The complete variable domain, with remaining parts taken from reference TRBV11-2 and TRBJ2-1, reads EAGVAQSPRYKIIEKRQSVAFWCNPISGHATLYWYQQILGQGPKLLIQFQNNGVVDDSQLPKDRFSAERLKGVDSTLKIQPAKLEDSAVYLCASSFGLDNEQFFGPGTRLTVL.

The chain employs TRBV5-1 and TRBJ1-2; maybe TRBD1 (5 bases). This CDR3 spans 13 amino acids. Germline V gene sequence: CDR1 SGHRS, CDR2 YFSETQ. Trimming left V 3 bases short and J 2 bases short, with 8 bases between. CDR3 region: CASSSSGNYGYTF. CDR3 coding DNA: TGCGCCAGCAGCTCATCAGGGAACTATGGCTACACCTTC.

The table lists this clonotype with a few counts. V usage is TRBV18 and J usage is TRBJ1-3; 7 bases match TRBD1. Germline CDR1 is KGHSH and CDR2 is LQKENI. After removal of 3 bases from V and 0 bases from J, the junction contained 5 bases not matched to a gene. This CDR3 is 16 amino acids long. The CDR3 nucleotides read TGTGCCAGCTCACCGGGACAGAGTAGCTCTGGAAACACCATATATTTT. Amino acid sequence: CASSPGQSSSGNTIYF.

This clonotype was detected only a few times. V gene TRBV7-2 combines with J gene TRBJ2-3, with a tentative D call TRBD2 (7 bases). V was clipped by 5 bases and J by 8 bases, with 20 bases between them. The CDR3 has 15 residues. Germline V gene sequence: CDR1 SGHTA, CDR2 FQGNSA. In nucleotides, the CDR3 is TGTGCCAGCAGCCCAAGGGGGGGCCGAGAGGGTACGCAGTATTTT. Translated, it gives CASSPRGGREGTQYF. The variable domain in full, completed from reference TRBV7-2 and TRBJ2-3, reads GAGVSQSPSNKVTEKGKDVELRCDPISGHTALYWYRQSLGQGLEFLIYFQGNSAPDKSGLPSDRFSAERTGGSVSTLTIQRTQQEDSAVYLCASSPRGGREGTQYFGPGTRLTVL.

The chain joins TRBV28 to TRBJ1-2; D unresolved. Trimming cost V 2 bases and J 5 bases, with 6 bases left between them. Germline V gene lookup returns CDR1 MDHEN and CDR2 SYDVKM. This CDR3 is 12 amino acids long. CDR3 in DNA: TGTGCCAGCAGTTTACCCGGGTATGGCTACACCTTC. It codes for CASSLPGYGYTF.

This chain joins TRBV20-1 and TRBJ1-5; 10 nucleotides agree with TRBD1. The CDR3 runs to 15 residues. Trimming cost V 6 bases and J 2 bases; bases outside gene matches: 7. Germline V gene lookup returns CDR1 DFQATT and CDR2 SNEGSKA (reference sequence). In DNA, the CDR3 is TGCAGTGCCGCCCCCGGGACAGGGGGCAATCAGCCCCAGCATTTT. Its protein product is CSAAPGTGGNQPQHF.

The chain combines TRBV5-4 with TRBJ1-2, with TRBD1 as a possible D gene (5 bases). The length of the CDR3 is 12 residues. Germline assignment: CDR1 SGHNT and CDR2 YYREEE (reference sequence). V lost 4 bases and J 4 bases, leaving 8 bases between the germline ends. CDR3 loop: CASSQGIYGYTF. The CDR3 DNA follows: TGTGCCAGCAGCCAGGGAATCTATGGCTACACCTTC.

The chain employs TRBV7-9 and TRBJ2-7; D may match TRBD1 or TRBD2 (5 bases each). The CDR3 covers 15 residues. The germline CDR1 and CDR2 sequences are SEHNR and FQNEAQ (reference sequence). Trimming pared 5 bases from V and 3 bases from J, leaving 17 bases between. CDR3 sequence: CASSGRGWGGYEQYF. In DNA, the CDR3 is TGTGCCAGCAGCGGACGAGGGTGGGGCGGCTACGAGCAGTACTTC.

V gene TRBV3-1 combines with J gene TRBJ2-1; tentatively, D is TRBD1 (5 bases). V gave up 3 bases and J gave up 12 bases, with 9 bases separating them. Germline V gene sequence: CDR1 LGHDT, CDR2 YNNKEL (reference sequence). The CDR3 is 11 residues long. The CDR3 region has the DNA TGTGCCAGCAGCCAGGGGCTACGGCAGTTCTTC. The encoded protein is CASSQGLRQFF.

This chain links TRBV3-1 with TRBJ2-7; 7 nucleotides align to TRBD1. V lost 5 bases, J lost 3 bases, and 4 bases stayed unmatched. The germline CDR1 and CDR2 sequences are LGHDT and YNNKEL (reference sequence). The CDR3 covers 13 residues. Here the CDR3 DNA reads TGTGCCAGCAGCAGACAGGGAAACTACGAGCAGTACTTC. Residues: CASSRQGNYEQYF.

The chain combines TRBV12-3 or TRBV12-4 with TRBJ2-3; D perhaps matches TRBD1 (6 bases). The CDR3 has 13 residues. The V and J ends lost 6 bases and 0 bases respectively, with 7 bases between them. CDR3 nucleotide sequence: TGTGCCAGCAGGGGGGCTAGCACAGATACGCAGTATTTT. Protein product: CASRGASTDTQYF.

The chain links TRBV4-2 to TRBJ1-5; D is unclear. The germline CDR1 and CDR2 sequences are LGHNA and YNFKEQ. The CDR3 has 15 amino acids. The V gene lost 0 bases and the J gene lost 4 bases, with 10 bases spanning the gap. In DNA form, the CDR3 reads TGTGCCAGCAGCCAAGATTCAAGGCCGAATCAGCCCCAGCATTTT. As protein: CASSQDSRPNQPQHF.

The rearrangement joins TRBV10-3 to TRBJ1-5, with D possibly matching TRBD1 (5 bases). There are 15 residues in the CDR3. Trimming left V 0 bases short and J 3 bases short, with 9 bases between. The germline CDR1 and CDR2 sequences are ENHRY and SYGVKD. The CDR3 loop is CAISESGRDNQPQHF. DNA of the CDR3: TGTGCCATCAGTGAGTCGGGACGGGACAATCAGCCCCAGCATTTT.

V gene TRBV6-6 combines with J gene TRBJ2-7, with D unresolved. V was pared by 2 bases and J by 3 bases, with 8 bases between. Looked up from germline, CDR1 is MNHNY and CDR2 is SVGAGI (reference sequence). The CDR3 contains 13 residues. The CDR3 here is CASSYQDLYEQYF. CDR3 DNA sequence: TGTGCCAGCAGTTACCAGGATCTCTACGAGCAGTACTTC.

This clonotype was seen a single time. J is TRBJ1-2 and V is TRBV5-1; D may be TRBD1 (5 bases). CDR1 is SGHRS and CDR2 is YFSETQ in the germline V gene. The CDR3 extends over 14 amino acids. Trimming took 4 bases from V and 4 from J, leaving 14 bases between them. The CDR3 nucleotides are TGCGCCAGCAGCACCGAACAGGAAGCCTATGGCTACACCTTC. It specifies CASSTEQEAYGYTF.

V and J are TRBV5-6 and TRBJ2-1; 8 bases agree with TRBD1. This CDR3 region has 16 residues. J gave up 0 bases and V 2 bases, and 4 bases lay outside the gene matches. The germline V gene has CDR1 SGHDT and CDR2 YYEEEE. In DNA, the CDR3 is TGTGCCAGCAGCTTTTATACAGGGGGCTCCTACAATGAGCAGTTCTTC. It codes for CASSFYTGGSYNEQFF.

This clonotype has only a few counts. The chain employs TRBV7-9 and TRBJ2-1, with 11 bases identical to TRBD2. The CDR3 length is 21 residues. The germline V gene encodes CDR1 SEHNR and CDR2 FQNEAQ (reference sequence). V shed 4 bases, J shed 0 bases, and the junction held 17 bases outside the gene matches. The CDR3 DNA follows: TGTGCCAGCAGCTCGCCCTCTGGTTCGACTAGCGGGGCCCCCTCCTACAATGAGCAGTTCTTC. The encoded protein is CASSSPSGSTSGAPSYNEQFF.

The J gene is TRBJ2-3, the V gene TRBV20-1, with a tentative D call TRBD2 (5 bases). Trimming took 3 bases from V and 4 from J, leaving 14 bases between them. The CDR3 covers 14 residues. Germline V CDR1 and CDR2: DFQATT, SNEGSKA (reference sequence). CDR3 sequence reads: CSARPASISDTQYF. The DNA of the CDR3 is TGCAGTGCTAGGCCCGCTAGCATCTCAGATACGCAGTATTTT.